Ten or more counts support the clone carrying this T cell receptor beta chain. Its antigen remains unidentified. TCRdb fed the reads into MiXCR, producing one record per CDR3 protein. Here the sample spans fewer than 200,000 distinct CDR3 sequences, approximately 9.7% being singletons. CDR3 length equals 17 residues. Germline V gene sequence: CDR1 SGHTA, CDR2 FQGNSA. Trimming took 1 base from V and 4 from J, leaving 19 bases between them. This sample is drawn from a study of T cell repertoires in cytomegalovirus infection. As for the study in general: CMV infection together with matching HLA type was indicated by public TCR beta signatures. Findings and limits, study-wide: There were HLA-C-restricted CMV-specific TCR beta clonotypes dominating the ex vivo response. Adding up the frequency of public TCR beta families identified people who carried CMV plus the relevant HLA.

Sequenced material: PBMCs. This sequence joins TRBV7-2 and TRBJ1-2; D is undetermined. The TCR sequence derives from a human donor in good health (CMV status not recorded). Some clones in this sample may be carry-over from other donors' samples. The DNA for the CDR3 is TGTGCCAGCAGCTTAGATGGTATTGGCACGGAAGGCTATGGCTACACCTTC. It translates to CASSLDGIGTEGYGYTF.